The clone carrying this T cell receptor beta chain was observed a few times. The V and J ends lost 7 bases and 1 base respectively, with 14 bases between them. Germline CDR1 and CDR2: MNHEY and SMNVEV (reference sequence). The CDR3 length is 14 residues. Time point of the sample: newly diagnosed GD, antithyroid drugs for less than 3 months. RNA from PBMCs was the source of the TCR library. The entry originates in a study of regulatory T cells in long-lasting Graves disease. Library construction for TCR beta used iRepertoire HTBI primers and Arm-PCR of CDR3 regions. In TCRdb, the multiplex PCR reads were re-called with MiXCR into one record per CDR3 protein. Here the sample spans hundreds of thousands of distinct CDR3 sequences, 16% being singletons. This sample also belongs to another study, concerning T cells in Graves' hyperthyroidism and ophthalmopathy. This second study notes: Hyperthyroidism, newly diagnosed and lasting under 2 months, affected patients aged 18 to 65. Diagnoses were made from clinical symptoms, serum measures (thyroxine and TRAb), thyroid ultrasound and orbital computed tomography. Model-based prediction identified ophthalmopathy a median approximately 6.2 months prior to its onset.

This TCR derives from a man between 35 and 55 years old with Graves disease. The chain links TRBV27 to TRBJ2-7, with D maybe TRBD1 (6 bases). The sequencing here drew on peripheral blood mononuclear cells (PBMCs), taken at new diagnosis, from a patient treated with antithyroid drugs. The DNA of the CDR3 is TGTGCCAGCACCCTTTCTCAGGGGTCCTACGAGCAGTACTTC. Translating it yields CASTLSQGSYEQYF.